These T cell receptor beta chains were read from a single sample in a study of T cell changes during pregnancy in multiple sclerosis. Clones were sequenced by immunoSEQ multiplex PCR, and TCRdb holds only the in-frame ones, with some missing. The sample has 55,000 to 75,000 clones, 75% to 95% seen once. The specimen was peripheral blood, collected after pregnancy. These receptors were taken from a female donor in good health, enrolled as a control in a pregnancy study. The CDR3 runs from the conserved cysteine through the conserved F or W. The D gene is left open where the match is weak. A clone size is listed for some rows: how often the clone was seen (once, few, many), or a class if it is expanded.

v_call	clone_size	d_call	cdr3_length	j_call	cdr3_nt	cdr3_aa
TRBV19	-	-	14	TRBJ2-5	TGTGCCAGTACAAGCCAGGGATCGGTGGAGACCCAGTACTTC	CASTSQGSVETQYF
TRBV6-1	-	TRBD2	14	TRBJ2-2	TGTGCCAGCAGGACCGTGCGGGGGACCGGGGAGCTGTTTTTT	CASRTVRGTGELFF
TRBV7-2	-	TRBD1	13	TRBJ1-2	TGTGCCAGCAGCCGGGACAGGGTTTATGGCTACACCTTC	CASSRDRVYGYTF
TRBV7-8	-	-	13	TRBJ2-7	TGTGCCAGCAGCTTATGGTCGGGGAACGAGCAGTACTTC	CASSLWSGNEQYF
TRBV2	-	TRBD1	14	TRBJ1-1	TGTGCCAGCAGTGGCGGGACAGAGGGCGCTGAAGCTTTCTTT	CASSGGTEGAEAFF
TRBV4-3	-	-	14	TRBJ1-1	TGCGCCAGCAGCCAAGACAGGGGGAACACTGAAGCTTTCTTT	CASSQDRGNTEAFF
TRBV4-1	-	-	16	TRBJ1-4	TGCGCCAGCAGCCATAACGAGGGGGCAACTAATGAAAAACTGTTTTTT	CASSHNEGATNEKLFF
TRBV28	-	-	14	TRBJ1-1	TGTGCCAGCAGTTTAATTCGGGGGGGCACTGAAGCTTTCTTT	CASSLIRGGTEAFF
TRBV7-2	-	TRBD2	15	TRBJ2-7	TGTGCCAGCAGCCCACCGGGACTAGCGGGGGGTGAGCAGTACTTC	CASSPPGLAGGEQYF
TRBV5-5	-	-	11	TRBJ1-1	TGTGCCAGCAGTCGTTCCAGTGAAGCTTTCTTT	CASSRSSEAFF
TRBV7-2	few	TRBD2	16	TRBJ2-3	TGTGCCAGCAGCTTATTGTCTAGCGGGGGGGCGGATACGCAGTATTTT	CASSLLSSGGADTQYF
TRBV4-1	-	TRBD1	16	TRBJ1-6	TGCGCCAGCAGTCACATCCCGGGACAGTTTAATTCACCCCTCCACTTT	CASSHIPGQFNSPLHF
TRBV29-1	-	-	16	TRBJ1-1	TGCAGCGTTCAAGTAGCGCACAGAAGTGGGAACACTGAAGCTTTCTTT	CSVQVAHRSGNTEAFF
TRBV5-6	-	TRBD2	17	TRBJ2-2	TGTGCCAGCAGCCGTATAGCGGGGGGGGCAGACACCGGGGAGCTGTTTTTT	CASSRIAGGADTGELFF
TRBV19	-	TRBD1	15	TRBJ1-5	TGTGCCACTACCAGGGGGGCGCAGGGCAATCAGCCCCAGCATTTT	CATTRGAQGNQPQHF
TRBV7-2	-	-	17	TRBJ2-6	TGTGCCGGACACAGGGCGGGGGCGAGCTCTGGGGCCAACGTCCTGACTTTC	CAGHRAGASSGANVLTF
TRBV7-2	-	-	13	TRBJ1-5	TGTGCCAGCAGCCTCCCGTCGGATCAGCCCCAGCATTTT	CASSLPSDQPQHF
TRBV5-1	-	-	14	TRBJ2-1	TGCGCCAGCAGCTTGGTGTCAGGCTACAATGAGCAGTTCTTC	CASSLVSGYNEQFF
TRBV18	-	TRBD2	15	TRBJ2-5	TGTGCCAGCTCACCACAGCGGGGGGTAGAAGAGACCCAGTACTTC	CASSPQRGVEETQYF
TRBV19	-	-	16	TRBJ2-6	TGTGCCAGTAGTATAGAGGGACTGGTGGGGGCCAACGTCCTGACTTTC	CASSIEGLVGANVLTF
TRBV4-2	-	TRBD1	15	TRBJ1-1	TGTGCCAGCAGCCAAGGGACAGGGGAGGACACTGAAGCTTTCTTT	CASSQGTGEDTEAFF
TRBV10-3	once	TRBD1	13	TRBJ2-3	TGTGCCATCAGGGACAGGGGCACAGATACGCAGTATTTT	CAIRDRGTDTQYF
TRBV15	-	TRBD2	19	TRBJ2-7	TGTGCCACCAGCAGAGATTCGGGGGGGGGCCCAGGGTTGACCTACGAGCAGTACTTC	CATSRDSGGGPGLTYEQYF
TRBV27	once	-	16	TRBJ1-6	TGTGCCACCGCCGGGACACTCCGCTCCTATAATTCACCCCTCCACTTT	CATAGTLRSYNSPLHF
TRBV5-1	-	TRBD2	15	TRBJ2-7	TGCGCCAGCAGCTTGCAAAGCGGGGGGCAATACGAGCAGTACTTC	CASSLQSGGQYEQYF
TRBV7-2	-	TRBD2	15	TRBJ2-7	TGTGCCAGCAGCTTAGAGGCTAGCGGGACCTACGAGCAGTACTTC	CASSLEASGTYEQYF
TRBV19	-	TRBD1	15	TRBJ1-1	TGTGCCAGTAGTATTCCCGGATCAGGGGGCACTGAAGCTTTCTTT	CASSIPGSGGTEAFF
TRBV19	-	-	13	TRBJ1-2	TGTGCCACTGCCTTGACAGCTTATTATGGCTACACCTTC	CATALTAYYGYTF
TRBV20-1	-	TRBD2	11	TRBJ2-1	TGCAGTGGACTAGCGGCCCGTGAGCAGTTCTTC	CSGLAAREQFF
TRBV7-2	-	TRBD1	16	TRBJ1-3	TGTGCCAGCAGCTTAGAAGGACAGGGATGGGGAAACACCATATATTTT	CASSLEGQGWGNTIYF
TRBV7-9	-	-	13	TRBJ1-1	TGTGCCAGCAACGGACAGCTGAACACTGAAGCTTTCTTT	CASNGQLNTEAFF
TRBV7-2	-	TRBD1	16	TRBJ1-4	TGTGCCAGCAGCTCTCGGACAGGGGGCGGTGGTGAAAAACTGTTTTTT	CASSSRTGGGGEKLFF
TRBV9	-	TRBD2	16	TRBJ2-2	TGTGCCAGCAGCGCCGAAGCAGCGGGGGAGACCGGGGAGCTGTTTTTT	CASSAEAAGETGELFF
TRBV5-4	-	-	15	TRBJ1-6	TGTGCCAGCAGAGATGGGACATCCATCAGTTCACCCCTCCACTTT	CASRDGTSISSPLHF
TRBV27	-	TRBD1	14	TRBJ2-1	TGTGCCAGCAGCGCCGGGACAGGGAGTAATGAGCAGTTCTTC	CASSAGTGSNEQFF
TRBV2	-	TRBD1	17	TRBJ2-7	TGTGCCAGCAGTGAAAAATATCCGGGACAGGGGAGGTACGAGCAGTACTTC	CASSEKYPGQGRYEQYF
TRBV7-9	-	-	12	TRBJ1-1	TGTGCCAGCAGCTTAAGGTCAGGCGTAGCTTTCTTT	CASSLRSGVAFF
TRBV2	-	TRBD1	14	TRBJ1-1	TGTGCCAGCAGTGAACGACAGGGGATATCGGGGGCTTTCTTT	CASSERQGISGAFF
TRBV30	-	-	13	TRBJ1-5	TGTGCCTACACGACACATAGCAATCAGCCCCAGCATTTT	CAYTTHSNQPQHF
TRBV4-1	-	TRBD1	19	TRBJ2-1	TGCGCCAGCAGCCTCCGAACCCCCCAAGACAGGGGCATACACAATGAGCAGTTCTTC	CASSLRTPQDRGIHNEQFF
TRBV1	-	-	16	TRBJ2-2	TGCACCAGCAGCCAAGAGACACGGACGAACACCGGGGAGCTGTTTTTT	CTSSQETRTNTGELFF